This entry concerns a single T cell receptor beta chain. These data are taken from a study of blood T cell repertoires in COVID-19. Study-wide context: Material from acute and convalescent COVID-19 was sourced from the United States, Italy and Spain.

Some clones are missing from TCRdb's copy, which holds only in-frame ones; the method was immunoSEQ multiplex PCR. In the table there are about 210,000 clones, 92% of which are singletons. Looked up from germline, CDR1 is MNHEY and CDR2 is SMNVEV (reference sequence). CDR3 size: 15 residues. Unmatched junction bases numbered 7, after V lost 4 bases and J lost 9 bases. This sequence was found in a man younger than 40 with acute or convalescent COVID-19. The rearrangement uses TRBV27 and TRBJ2-1, with 12 bases matching TRBD1. Sequencing was performed on peripheral blood. CDR3 amino acids: CASSYRDRGQGEQFF. The CDR3 region has the DNA TGTGCCAGCAGTTACCGGGACAGGGGGCAGGGTGAGCAGTTCTTC.